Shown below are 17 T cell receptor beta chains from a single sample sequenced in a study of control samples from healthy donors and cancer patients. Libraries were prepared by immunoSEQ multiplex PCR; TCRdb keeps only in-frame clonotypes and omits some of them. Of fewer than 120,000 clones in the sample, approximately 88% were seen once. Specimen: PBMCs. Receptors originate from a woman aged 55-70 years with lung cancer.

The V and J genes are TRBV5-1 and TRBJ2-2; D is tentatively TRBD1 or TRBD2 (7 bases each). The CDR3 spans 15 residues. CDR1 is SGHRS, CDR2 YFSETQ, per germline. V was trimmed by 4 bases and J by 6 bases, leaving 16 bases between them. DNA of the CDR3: TGCGCCAGCAGCGCCCCAGGGGGGGGACCCGGGGAGCTGTTTTTT. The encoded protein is CASSAPGGGPGELFF.

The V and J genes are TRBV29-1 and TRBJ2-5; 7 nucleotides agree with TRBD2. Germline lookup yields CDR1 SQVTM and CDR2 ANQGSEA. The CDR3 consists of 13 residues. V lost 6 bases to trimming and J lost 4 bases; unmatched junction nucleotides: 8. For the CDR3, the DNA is TGCAGCGTCCGCGGGGGTCTGGGAGAGACCCAGTACTTC. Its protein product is CSVRGGLGETQYF.

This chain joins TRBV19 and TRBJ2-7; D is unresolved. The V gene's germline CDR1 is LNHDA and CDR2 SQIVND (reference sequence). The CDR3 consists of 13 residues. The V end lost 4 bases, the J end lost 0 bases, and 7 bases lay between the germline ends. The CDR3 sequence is CASSTPFSYEQYF. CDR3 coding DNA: TGTGCCAGTAGTACCCCCTTCTCCTACGAGCAGTACTTC.

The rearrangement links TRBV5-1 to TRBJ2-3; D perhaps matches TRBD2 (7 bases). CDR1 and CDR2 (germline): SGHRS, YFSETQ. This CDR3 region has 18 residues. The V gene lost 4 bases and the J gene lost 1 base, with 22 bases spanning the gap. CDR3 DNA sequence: TGCGCCAGCAGCCGCGAGGAGGGGGGGCTGAGCGGCACAGATACGCAGTATTTT. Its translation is CASSREEGGLSGTDTQYF.

The CDR3 is CASSLEHRDYGYTF. CDR3 bases: TGTGCCAGCAGCTTGGAACACAGGGACTATGGCTACACCTTC. This chain links TRBV5-6 with TRBJ1-2; a weak D match, TRBD1 (6 bases). There are 14 residues in the CDR3. Trimming stripped 0 bases from V and 3 bases from J, with 9 bases between. Germline CDR1 reads SGHDT; CDR2 reads YYEEEE.

The CDR3 is CASSYDSNQPQHF. The DNA for the CDR3 is TGTGCCAGCAGTTATGACAGCAATCAGCCCCAGCATTTT. The genes are TRBV6-6 and TRBJ1-5, with no clear D. V was cut by 3 bases and J by 1 base, with 4 bases left in between. Germline CDR1 and CDR2: MNHNY and SVGAGI (reference sequence). The CDR3 extends over 13 amino acids.

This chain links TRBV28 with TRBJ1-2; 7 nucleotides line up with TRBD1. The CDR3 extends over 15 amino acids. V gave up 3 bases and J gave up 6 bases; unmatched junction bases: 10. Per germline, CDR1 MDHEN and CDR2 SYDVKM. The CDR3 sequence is CASSFPGRGGDGYTF. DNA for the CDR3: TGTGCCAGCAGTTTCCCCGGACGAGGGGGCGATGGCTACACCTTC.

As DNA, the CDR3 is TGTGCCAGTACCCTTGAGGGGGCCAACACTGAAGCTTTCTTT. It translates to CASTLEGANTEAFF. This rearrangement joins TRBV19 to TRBJ1-1, with 7 bases aligning to TRBD1. CDR1 and CDR2 from the germline V gene are LNHDA and SQIVND (reference sequence). Trimming cost V 7 bases and J 2 bases; bases outside gene matches: 7. The CDR3 sequence is 14 residues long. The whole variable domain, remainder taken from reference TRBV19 and TRBJ1-1, is DGGITQSPKYLFRKEGQNVTLSCEQNLNHDAMYWYRQDPGQGLRLIYYSQIVNDFQKGDIAEGYSVSREKKESFPLTVTSAQKNPTAFYLCASTLEGANTEAFFGQGTRLTVV.

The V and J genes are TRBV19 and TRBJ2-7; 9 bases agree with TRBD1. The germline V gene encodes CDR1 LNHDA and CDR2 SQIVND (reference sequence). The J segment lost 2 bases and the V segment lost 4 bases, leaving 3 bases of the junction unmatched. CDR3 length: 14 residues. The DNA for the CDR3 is TGTGCCAGTAGTAGACAGGGGGGAACCTACGAGCAGTACTTC. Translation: CASSRQGGTYEQYF.

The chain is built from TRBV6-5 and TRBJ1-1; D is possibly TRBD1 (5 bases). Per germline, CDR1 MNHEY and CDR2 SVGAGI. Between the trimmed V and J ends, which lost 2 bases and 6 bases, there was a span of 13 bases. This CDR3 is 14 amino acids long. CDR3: CASSYGGGKAEAFF. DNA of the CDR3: TGTGCCAGCAGTTACGGGGGGGGAAAGGCTGAAGCTTTCTTT.

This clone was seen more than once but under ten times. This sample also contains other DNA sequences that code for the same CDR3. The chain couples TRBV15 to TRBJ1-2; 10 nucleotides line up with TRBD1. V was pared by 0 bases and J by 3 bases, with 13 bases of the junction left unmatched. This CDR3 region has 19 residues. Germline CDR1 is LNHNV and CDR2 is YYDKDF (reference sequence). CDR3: CATSREEGRTGGSYYGYTF. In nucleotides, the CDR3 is TGTGCCACCAGCAGAGAAGAAGGTCGGACAGGGGGGTCCTACTATGGCTACACCTTC. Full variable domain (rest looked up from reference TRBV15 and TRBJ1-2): DAMVIQNPRYQVTQFGKPVTLSCSQTLNHNVMYWYQQKSSQAPKLLFHYYDKDFNNEADTPDNFQSRRPNTSFCFLDIRSPGLGDTAMYLCATSREEGRTGGSYYGYTFGSGTRLTVV.

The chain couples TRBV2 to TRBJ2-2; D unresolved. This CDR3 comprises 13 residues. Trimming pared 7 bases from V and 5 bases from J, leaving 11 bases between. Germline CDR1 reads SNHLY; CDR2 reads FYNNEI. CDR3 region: CASTQTATGELFF. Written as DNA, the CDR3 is TGTGCCAGCACCCAGACCGCTACCGGGGAGCTGTTTTTT.

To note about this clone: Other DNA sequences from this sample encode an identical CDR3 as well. This CDR3 is CASSLVSGGDADTQYF. The CDR3 bases are TGCGCCAGCAGCTTGGTGAGCGGGGGGGATGCAGATACGCAGTATTTT. The V and J genes are TRBV5-1 and TRBJ2-3; 10 bases map to TRBD2. Per germline, CDR1 SGHRS and CDR2 YFSETQ. This CDR3 region has 16 residues. V lost 0 bases, J lost 4 bases, and 5 bases stayed unmatched.

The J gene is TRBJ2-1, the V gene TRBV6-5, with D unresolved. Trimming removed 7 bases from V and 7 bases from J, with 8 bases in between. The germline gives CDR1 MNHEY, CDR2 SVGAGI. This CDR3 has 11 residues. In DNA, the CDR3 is TGTGCCAGCACCTGGCTTAATGAGCAGTTCTTC. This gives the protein CASTWLNEQFF.

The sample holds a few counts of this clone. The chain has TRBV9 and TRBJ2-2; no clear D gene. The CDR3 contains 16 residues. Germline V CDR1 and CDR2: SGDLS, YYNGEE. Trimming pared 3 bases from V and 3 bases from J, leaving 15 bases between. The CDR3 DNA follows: TGTGCCAGCAGCGCCAGTTCCCAGTCTTACACCGGGGAGCTGTTTTTT. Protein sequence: CASSASSQSYTGELFF.

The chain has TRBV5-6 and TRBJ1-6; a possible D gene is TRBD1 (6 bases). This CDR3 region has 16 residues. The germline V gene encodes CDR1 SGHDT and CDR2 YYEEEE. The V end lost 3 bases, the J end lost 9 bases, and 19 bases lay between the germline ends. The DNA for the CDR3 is TGTGCCAGCAGCTACGGACAGAATAGAGGCACTTCACCCCTCCACTTT. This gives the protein CASSYGQNRGTSPLHF.

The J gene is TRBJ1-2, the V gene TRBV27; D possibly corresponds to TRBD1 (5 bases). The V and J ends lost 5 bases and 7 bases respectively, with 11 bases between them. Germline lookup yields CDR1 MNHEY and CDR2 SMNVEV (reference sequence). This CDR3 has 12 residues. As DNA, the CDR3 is TGTGCCAGCAGTCCCCAGGGAGGTGGCTACACCTTC. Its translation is CASSPQGGGYTF.